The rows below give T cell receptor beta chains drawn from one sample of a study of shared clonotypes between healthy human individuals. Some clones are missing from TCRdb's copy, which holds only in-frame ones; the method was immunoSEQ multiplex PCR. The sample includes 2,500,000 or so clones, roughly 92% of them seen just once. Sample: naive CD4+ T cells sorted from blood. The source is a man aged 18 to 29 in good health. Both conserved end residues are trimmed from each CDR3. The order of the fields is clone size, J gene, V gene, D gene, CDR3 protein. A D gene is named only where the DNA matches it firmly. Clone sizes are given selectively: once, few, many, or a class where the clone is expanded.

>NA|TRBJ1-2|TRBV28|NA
ASKPPEGVGRYT
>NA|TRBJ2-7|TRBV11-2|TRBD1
ASSPGTGTYEQY
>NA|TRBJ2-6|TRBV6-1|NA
ACSGANVLT
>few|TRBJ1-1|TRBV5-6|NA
ASSVLIAVNTEAF
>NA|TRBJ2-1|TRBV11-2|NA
ASLDGGDNEQF
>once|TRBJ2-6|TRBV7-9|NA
ASSLWGSSGANVLT
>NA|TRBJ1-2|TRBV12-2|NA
ASRLAGGSGGYT
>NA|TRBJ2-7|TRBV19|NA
ASSIGLAYEQY
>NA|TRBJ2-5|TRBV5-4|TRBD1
ASSYGTGGETQY
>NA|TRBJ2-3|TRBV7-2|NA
ASSLSIFTDTQY
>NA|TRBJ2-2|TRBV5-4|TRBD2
ASSLAGGPLGGELF
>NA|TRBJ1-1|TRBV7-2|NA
ASSGPGHSNTEAF
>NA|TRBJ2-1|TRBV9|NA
ASSSLGTKPDFNEQF
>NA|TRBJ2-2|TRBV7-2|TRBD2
ASSPLEGGSPGELF
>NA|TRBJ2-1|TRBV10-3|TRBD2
ATNRDTGLAGTNEQF
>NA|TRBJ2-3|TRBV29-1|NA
SVDRNGDTQY
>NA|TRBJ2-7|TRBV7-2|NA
ASSLIVGGETYEQY
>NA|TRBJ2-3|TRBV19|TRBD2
ASSMVPLAGRVTDTQY
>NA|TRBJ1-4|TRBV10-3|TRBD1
AISVGTGGREGEKLF
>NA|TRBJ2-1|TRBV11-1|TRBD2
ASSIGLAGGREQF
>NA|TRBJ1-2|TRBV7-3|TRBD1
ASSLQGQGDGYT
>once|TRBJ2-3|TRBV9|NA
ASSVMDGTQY
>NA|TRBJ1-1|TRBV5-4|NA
ASSLFGNTEAF
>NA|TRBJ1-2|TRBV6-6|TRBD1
ASSYSGQVDGYT
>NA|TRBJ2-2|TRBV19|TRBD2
ASMEREVRTGELF
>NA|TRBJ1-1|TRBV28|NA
ASGKISGRTEAF
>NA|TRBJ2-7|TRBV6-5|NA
ASSRAGRRIEQY
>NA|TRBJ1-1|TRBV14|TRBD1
ASSHGPGGNTEAF
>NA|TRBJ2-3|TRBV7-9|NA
ASSPLTLSNTQY
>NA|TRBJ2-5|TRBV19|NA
ASSMAASQETQY
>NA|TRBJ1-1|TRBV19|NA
ASRPLSPGRGGTEAF
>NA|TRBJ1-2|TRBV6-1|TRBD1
ASSGDRGNYGYT
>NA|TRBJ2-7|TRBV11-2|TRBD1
ASSTRTGEYEQY
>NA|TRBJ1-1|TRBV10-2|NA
ASSDPGTLNTEAF
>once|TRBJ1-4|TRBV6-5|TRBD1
ASQDRDKLF
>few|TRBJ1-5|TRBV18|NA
ASSPTGTDNQPQH
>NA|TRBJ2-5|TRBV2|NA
ASIAVQETQY